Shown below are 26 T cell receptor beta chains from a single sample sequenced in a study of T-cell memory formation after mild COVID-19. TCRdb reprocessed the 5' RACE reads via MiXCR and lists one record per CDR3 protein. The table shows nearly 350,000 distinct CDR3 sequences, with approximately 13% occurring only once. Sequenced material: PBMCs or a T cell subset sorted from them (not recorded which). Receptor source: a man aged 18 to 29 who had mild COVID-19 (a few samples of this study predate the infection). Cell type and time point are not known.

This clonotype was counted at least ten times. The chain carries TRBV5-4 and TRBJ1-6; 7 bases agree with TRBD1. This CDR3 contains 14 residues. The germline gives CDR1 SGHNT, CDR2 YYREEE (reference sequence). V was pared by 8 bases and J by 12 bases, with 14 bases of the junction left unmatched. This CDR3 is CARGQWGSLVPLHF. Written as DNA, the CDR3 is TGTGCCAGGGGACAGTGGGGCTCTCTGGTACCCCTCCACTTT.

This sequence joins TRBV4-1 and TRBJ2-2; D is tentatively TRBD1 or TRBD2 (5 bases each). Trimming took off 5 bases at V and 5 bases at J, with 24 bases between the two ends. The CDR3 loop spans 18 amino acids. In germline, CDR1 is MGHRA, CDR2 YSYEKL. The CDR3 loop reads CASSYPARGRMSTGELFF. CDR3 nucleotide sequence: TGCGCCAGCAGCTACCCCGCGAGGGGCCGGATGTCTACCGGGGAGCTGTTTTTT.

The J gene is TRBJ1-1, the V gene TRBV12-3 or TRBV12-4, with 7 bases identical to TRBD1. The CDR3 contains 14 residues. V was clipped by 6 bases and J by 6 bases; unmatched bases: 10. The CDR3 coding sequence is TGTGCCAGCAGCCAACAGGGACAGCAGGCTGAAGCTTTCTTT. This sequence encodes CASSQQGQQAEAFF.

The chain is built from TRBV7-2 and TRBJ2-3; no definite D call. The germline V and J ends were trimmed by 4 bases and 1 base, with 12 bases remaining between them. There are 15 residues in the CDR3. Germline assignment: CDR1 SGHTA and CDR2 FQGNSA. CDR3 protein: CASSSYEPRTDTQYF. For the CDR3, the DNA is TGTGCCAGCAGCTCATACGAACCCCGCACAGATACGCAGTATTTT.

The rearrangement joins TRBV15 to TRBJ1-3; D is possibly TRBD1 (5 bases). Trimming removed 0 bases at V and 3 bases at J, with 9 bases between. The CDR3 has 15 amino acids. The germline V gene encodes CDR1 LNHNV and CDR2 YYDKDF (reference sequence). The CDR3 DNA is TGTGCCACCAGCAGAGAGGCAGGGATTGGAAACACCATATATTTT. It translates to CATSREAGIGNTIYF. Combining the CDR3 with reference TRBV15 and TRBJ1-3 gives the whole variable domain DAMVIQNPRYQVTQFGKPVTLSCSQTLNHNVMYWYQQKSSQAPKLLFHYYDKDFNNEADTPDNFQSRRPNTSFCFLDIRSPGLGDTAMYLCATSREAGIGNTIYFGEGSWLTVV.

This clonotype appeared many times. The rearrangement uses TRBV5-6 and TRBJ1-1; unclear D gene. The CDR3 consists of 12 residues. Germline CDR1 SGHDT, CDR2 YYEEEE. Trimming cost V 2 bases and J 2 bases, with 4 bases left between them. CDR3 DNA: TGTGCCAGCAGCTTTACTAACACTGAAGCTTTCTTT. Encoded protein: CASSFTNTEAFF.

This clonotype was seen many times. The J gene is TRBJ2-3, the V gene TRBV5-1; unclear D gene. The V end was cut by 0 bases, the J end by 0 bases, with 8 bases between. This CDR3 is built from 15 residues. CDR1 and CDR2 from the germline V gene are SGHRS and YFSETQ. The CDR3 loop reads CASSLDPLSTDTQYF. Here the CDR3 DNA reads TGCGCCAGCAGCTTGGATCCCCTTAGCACAGATACGCAGTATTTT.

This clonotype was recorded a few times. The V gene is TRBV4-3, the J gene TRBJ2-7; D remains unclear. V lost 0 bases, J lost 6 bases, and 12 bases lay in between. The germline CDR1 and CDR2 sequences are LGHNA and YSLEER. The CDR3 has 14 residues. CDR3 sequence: CASSQDVRGTEQYF. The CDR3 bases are TGCGCCAGCAGCCAAGATGTCCGAGGAACCGAGCAGTACTTC.

This CDR3 reads CASSSAWAYGYTF. CDR3 bases: TGTGCCAGCAGTTCGGCCTGGGCCTATGGCTACACCTTC. The chain is built from TRBV12-3 or TRBV12-4 and TRBJ1-2; no firm D call. V lost 4 bases, J lost 4 bases, and 10 bases lay in between. This CDR3 is built from 13 residues.

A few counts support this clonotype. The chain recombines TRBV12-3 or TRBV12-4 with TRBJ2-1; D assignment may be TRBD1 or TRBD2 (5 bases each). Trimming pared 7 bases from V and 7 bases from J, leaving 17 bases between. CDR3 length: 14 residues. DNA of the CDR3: TGTGCCAGCACCGGGAAGGGGTTTACGAATGAGCAGTTCTTC. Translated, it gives CASTGKGFTNEQFF.

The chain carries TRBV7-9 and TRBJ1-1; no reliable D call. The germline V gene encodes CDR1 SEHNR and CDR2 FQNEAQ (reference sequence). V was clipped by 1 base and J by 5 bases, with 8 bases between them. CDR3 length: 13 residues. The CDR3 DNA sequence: TGTGCCAGCAGCTTAGGGCTTTGGACTGAAGCTTTCTTT. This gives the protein CASSLGLWTEAFF.

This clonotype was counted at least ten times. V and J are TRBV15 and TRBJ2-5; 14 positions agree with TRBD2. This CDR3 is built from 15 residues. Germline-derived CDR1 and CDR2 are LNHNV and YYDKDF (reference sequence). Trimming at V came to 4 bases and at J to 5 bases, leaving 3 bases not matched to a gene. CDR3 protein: CATSTGTSGGETQYF. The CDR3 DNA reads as TGTGCCACCAGCACCGGGACTAGCGGGGGTGAGACCCAGTACTTC.

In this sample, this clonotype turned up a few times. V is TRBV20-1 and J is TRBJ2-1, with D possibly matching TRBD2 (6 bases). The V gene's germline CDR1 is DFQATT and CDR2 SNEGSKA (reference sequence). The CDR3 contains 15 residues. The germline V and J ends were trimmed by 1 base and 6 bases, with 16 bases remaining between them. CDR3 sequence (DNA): TGCAGTGCTAGAGCGGAGACTAGGCAATCCAATGAGCAGTTCTTC. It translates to CSARAETRQSNEQFF.

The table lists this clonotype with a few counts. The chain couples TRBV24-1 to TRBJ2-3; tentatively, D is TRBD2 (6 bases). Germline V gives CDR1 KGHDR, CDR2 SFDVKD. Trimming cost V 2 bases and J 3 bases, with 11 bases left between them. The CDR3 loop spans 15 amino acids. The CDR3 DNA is TGTGCCACCAGTGATTCCGGGACTTCAACAGATACGCAGTATTTT. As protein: CATSDSGTSTDTQYF.

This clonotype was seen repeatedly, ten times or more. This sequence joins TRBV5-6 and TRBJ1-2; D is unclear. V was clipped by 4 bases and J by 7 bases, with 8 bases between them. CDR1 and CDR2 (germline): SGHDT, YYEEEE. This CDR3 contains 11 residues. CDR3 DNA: TGTGCCAGCAGCACCAGCTTTGGCTACACCTTC. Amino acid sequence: CASSTSFGYTF.

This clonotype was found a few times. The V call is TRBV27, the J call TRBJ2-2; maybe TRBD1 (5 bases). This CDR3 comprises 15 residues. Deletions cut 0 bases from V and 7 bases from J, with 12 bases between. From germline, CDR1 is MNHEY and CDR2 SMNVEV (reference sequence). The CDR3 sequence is CASSLSRQGHGELFF. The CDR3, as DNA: TGTGCCAGCAGTTTATCGCGGCAGGGTCACGGGGAGCTGTTTTTT.

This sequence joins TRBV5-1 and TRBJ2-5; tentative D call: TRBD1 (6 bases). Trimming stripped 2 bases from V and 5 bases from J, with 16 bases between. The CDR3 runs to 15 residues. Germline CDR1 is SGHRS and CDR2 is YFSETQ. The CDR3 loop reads CASSLFGRGEETQYF. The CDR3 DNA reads TGCGCCAGCAGCTTATTTGGCAGGGGCGAGGAGACCCAGTACTTC. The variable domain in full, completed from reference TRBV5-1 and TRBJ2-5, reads KAGVTQTPRYLIKTRGQQVTLSCSPISGHRSVSWYQQTPGQGLQFLFEYFSETQRNKGNFPGRFSGRQFSNSRSEMNVSTLELGDSALYLCASSLFGRGEETQYFGPGTRLLVL.

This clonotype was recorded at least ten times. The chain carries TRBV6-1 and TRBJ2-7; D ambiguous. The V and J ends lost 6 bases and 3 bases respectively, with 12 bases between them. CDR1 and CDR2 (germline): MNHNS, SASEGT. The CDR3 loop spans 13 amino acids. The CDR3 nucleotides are TGTGCCAGCAGGGAAAACAGTTTCTACGAGCAGTACTTC. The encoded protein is CASRENSFYEQYF.

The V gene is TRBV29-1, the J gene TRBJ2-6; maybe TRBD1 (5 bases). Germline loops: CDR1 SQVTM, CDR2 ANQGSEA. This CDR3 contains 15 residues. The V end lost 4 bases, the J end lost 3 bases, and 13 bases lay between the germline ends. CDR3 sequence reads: CSVGEMGRGANVLTF. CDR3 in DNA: TGCAGCGTTGGAGAAATGGGGCGTGGGGCCAACGTCCTGACTTTC.

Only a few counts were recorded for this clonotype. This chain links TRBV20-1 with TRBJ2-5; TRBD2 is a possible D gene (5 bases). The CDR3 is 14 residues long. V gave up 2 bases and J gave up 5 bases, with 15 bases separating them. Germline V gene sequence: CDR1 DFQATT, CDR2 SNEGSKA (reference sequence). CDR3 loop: CSARRGGERETQYF. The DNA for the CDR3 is TGCAGTGCTAGACGGGGTGGTGAGCGGGAGACCCAGTACTTC.

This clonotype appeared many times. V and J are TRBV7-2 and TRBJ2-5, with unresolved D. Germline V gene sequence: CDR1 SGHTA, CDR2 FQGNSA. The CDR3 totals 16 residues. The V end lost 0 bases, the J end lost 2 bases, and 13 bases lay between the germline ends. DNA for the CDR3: TGTGCCAGCAGCTTAGCGGGGAACCTGCCTCAAGAGACCCAGTACTTC. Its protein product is CASSLAGNLPQETQYF.

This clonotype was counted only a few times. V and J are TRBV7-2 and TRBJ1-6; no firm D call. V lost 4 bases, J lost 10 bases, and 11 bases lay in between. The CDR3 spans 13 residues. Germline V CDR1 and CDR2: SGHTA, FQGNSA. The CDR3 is CASSSPWRSPLHF. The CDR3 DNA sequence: TGTGCCAGCAGCTCCCCCTGGCGGTCACCCCTCCACTTT.

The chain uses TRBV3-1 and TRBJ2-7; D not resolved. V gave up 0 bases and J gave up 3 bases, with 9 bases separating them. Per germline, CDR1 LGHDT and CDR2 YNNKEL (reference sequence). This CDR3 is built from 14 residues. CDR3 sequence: CASSQDNGFYEQYF. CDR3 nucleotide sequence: TGTGCCAGCAGCCAAGACAACGGTTTCTACGAGCAGTACTTC.

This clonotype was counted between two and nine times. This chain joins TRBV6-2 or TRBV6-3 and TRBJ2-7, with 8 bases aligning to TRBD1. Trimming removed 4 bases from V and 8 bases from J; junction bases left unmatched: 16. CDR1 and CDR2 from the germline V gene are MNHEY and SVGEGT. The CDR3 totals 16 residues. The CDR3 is CASSSNPYRDRFKQYV. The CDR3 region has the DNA TGTGCCAGCAGTTCAAACCCCTACCGGGACAGGTTCAAGCAGTACGTC.

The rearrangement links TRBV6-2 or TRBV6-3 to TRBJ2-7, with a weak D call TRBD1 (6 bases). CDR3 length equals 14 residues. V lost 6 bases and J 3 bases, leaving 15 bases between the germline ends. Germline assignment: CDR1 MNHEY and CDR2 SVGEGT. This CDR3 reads CASRRPGQDYEQYV. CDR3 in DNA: TGTGCCAGCAGACGACCGGGACAAGACTACGAGCAGTACGTC.

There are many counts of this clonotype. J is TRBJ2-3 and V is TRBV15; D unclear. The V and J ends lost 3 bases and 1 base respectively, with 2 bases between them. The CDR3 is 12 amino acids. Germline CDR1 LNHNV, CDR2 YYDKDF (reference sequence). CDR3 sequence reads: CATSRGTDTQYF. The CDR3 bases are TGTGCCACCAGCAGGGGCACAGATACGCAGTATTTT.